This TCR beta chain comes out of a study of blood T cell repertoires in COVID-19. Participants, about 18 to 100 years old, spanned under 25 US areas. As processed by the authors: It was from reference gene primer amplification that nucleated cell counts were estimated. Generated by immunoSEQ multiplex PCR, the TCRdb table keeps only in-frame clones and is missing some. V, J and clone size are those of that table, while D and trimming were read from the DNA. The sample has 130,000 to 150,000 clones; roughly 83% are singletons. This CDR3 has 15 residues. The V and J ends lost 4 bases and 4 bases respectively, with 13 bases between them. Looked up from germline, CDR1 is SGHNT and CDR2 is YENEEA.

Input material: PBMCs or T cells enriched from blood (not recorded which). The clonotype comes from a man in his forties or fifties with acute COVID-19. The chain links TRBV11-3 to TRBJ2-2, with a tentative D call TRBD2 (5 bases). CDR3 nucleotide sequence: TGTGCCAGCAGCTGGAGAGCCGGAGGCACCGGGGAGCTGTTTTTT. This encodes CASSWRAGGTGELFF. The full variable domain, with the rest looked up from reference TRBV11-3 and TRBJ2-2, is EAGVVQSPRYKIIEKKQPVAFWCNPISGHNTLYWYLQNLGQGPELLIRYENEEAVDDSQLPKDRFSAERLKGVDSTLKIQPAELGDSAVYLCASSWRAGGTGELFFGEGSRLTVL.